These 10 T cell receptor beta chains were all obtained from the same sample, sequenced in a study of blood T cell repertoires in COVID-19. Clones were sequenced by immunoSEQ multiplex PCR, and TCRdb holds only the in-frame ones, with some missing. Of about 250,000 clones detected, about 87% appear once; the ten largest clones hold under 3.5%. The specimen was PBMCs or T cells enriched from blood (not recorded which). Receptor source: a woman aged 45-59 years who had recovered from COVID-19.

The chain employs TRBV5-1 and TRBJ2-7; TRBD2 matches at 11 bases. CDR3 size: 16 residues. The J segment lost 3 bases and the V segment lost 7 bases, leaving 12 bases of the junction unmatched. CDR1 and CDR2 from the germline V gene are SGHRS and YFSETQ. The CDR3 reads CASLSEPGLADYEQYF. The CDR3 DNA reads TGCGCCAGCCTTTCCGAGCCGGGACTAGCGGACTACGAGCAGTACTTC.

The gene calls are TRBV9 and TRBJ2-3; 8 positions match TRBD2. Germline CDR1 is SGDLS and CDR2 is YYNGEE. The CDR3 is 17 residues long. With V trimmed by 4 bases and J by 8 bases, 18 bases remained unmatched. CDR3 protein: CASSPQPESGSGGTQYF. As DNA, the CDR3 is TGTGCCAGCAGCCCCCAGCCGGAGAGCGGGAGCGGGGGTACGCAGTATTTT.

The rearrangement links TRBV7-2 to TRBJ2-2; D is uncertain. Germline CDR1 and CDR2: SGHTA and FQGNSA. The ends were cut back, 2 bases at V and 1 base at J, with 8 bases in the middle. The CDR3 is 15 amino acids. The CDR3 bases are TGTGCCAGCAGCTTATACCCGGGGAACACCGGGGAGCTGTTTTTT. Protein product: CASSLYPGNTGELFF.

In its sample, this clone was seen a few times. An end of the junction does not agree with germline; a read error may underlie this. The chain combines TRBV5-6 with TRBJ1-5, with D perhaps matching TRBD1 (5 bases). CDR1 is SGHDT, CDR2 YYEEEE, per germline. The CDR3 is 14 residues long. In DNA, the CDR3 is TGTGCCAGCTGCTTTGGACAAAGCAATCAGCCCCAGCATTTT. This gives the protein CASCFGQSNQPQHF.

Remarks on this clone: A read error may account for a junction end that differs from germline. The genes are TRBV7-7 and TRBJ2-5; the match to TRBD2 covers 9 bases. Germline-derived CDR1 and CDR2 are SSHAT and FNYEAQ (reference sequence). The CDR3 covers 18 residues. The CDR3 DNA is TGTGCTAGCAGCTCCAGCTTTGGTAGCGGGAGTGTCGTAGAGACCCAGTACTTC. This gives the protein CASSSSFGSGSVVETQYF.

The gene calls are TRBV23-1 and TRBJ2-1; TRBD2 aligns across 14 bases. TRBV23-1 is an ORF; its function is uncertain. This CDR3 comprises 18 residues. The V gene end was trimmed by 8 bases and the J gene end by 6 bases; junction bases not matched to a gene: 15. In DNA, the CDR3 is TGCGCCAGCGCCCCGACTAGCGGGAGGGCCTCTGGTCGCAATGAGCAGTTCTTC. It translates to CASAPTSGRASGRNEQFF.

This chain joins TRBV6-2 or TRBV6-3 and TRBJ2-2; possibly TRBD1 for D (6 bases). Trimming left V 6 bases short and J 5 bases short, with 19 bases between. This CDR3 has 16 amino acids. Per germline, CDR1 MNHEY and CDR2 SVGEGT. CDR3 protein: CASSLTGTTSTGELFF. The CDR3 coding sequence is TGTGCCAGCAGCTTAACCGGGACAACGAGTACCGGGGAGCTGTTTTTT.

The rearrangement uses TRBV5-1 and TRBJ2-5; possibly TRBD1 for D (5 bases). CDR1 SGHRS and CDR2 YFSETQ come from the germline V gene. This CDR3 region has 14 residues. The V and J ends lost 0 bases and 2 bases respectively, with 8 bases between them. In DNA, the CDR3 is TGCGCCAGCAGCTTGGGGACAAAACAAGAGACCCAGTACTTC. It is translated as CASSLGTKQETQYF.

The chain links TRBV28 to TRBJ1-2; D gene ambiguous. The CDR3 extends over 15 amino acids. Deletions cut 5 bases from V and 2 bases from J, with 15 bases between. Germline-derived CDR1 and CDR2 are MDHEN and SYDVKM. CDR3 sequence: CASSRTSTLNYGYTF. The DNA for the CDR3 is TGTGCCAGCAGTCGTACCAGTACGTTAAACTATGGCTACACCTTC.

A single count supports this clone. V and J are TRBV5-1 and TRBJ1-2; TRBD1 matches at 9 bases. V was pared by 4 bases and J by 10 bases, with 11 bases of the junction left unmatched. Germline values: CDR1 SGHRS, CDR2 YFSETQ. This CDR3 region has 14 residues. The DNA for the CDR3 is TGCGCCAGCAGCCGGGGACAGGGATTGGACGACTACACCTTC. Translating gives CASSRGQGLDDYTF.